Listed below are T cell receptor beta chains from one sample, sequenced in a study of cytomegalovirus exposure and HLA in healthy donors. Profiling relied on immunoSEQ multiplex PCR, and the TCRdb table lists in-frame clones only, not all of them. Of about 180,000 clones detected, 80% appear once; the ten largest clones hold roughly 1.4%. The sequencing sample was made of PBMCs. The receptors stem from a girl between 10 and 17 years old in good health and CMV-seropositive. The conserved cysteine and the conserved F or W are not part of the CDR3 here. Size is stated for part of the rows, as once, few or many counts, or as a class when the clone is expanded.

V	size	J	CDR3
TRBV7-9	-	TRBJ2-1	ASSLGGLASEQF
TRBV7-9	-	TRBJ1-5	ASSLGTGVNQPQH
TRBV5-6	once	TRBJ2-3	ASSHGTGGSSADTQY
TRBV6-5	-	TRBJ1-1	ASIQSRGTEAF
TRBV2	-	TRBJ1-5	ASTQNPPPQKPQH
TRBV2	-	TRBJ2-5	ASSADYQETQY
TRBV6-5	-	TRBJ2-2	ASAVANTGELF
TRBV11-2	-	TRBJ2-7	ASSVSVTPSYEQY
TRBV14	-	TRBJ1-1	ASSQERGGTAF
TRBV25-1	-	TRBJ2-2	ASSGGNTGELF
TRBV19	-	TRBJ2-7	ASSITGGSYEQY
TRBV5-1	-	TRBJ2-2	ASSLAKQTGELF
TRBV7-9	-	TRBJ2-1	ASSLAEFGSYEQF
TRBV7-8	-	TRBJ2-1	ASSLSVGRVIYNEQF
TRBV13	-	TRBJ2-1	ASSSFRLAGGPEQF
TRBV5-6	few	TRBJ2-7	ASSYRQGHPYEQY
TRBV4-1	once	TRBJ2-2	ASSQGSVATGELF
TRBV5-1	-	TRBJ2-7	ASSLDSSHFPYEQY
TRBV27	-	TRBJ2-3	ASSLVGASGMTDTQY
TRBV27	-	TRBJ1-4	ASKGQPLTTNEKLF
TRBV19	-	TRBJ2-7	ASSISGTEVYEQY
TRBV7-9	-	TRBJ2-7	ASSLASGEAYEQY
TRBV4-3	few	TRBJ2-7	ASSQLLAGAPYEQY
TRBV4-1	-	TRBJ1-2	ASSRTGGGGYT
TRBV27	-	TRBJ1-4	ASSWQGGDEKLF
TRBV30	few	TRBJ1-1	AWTGQMNTEAF
TRBV29-1	-	TRBJ2-5	SVRTSGSTETQY
TRBV7-6	-	TRBJ2-5	ASSLGGGMGETQY
TRBV7-9	-	TRBJ1-1	ASSLGYRTEAF
TRBV5-1	few	TRBJ2-7	ASSEKSGSEQY
TRBV29-1	-	TRBJ2-1	SVGGLAASMAQF